The source of this T cell receptor beta chain is a study of T cell responses to AZD1222 COVID-19 vaccine. Only in-frame clones appear in the TCRdb table, and some are missing; sequencing was by immunoSEQ multiplex PCR. The sample lists 100,000 to 120,000 clones, roughly nine tenths occurring once. Germline lookup yields CDR1 MNHNY and CDR2 SVGAGI (reference sequence). The CDR3 length is 15 residues. The ends lost 7 bases at V and 6 bases at J; junction bases unmatched: 4. The receptor's source is an adult in good health. This specimen was peripheral blood, taken on day 0 of AZD1222 vaccination. The rearrangement uses TRBV6-6 and TRBJ2-2; TRBD2 agrees at 14 bases. As DNA, the CDR3 is TGTGCCAGCACCGGGACTAGCGGGAGCGCCGGGGAGCTGTTTTTT. This encodes CASTGTSGSAGELFF.